Sequencing of this T cell receptor beta chain was carried out in a study of blood T cell repertoires in COVID-19. Study-wide background: COVID-19 samples, acute and convalescent, were from the United States, Italy and Spain. T cells, B-cell-depleted T cells, or PBMCs provided the cDNA or gDNA that served as material.

Measured with immunoSEQ multiplex PCR; TCRdb has only the in-frame clones, and not every one. The repertoire has about 230,000 clones, 83% of them found once; the top ten carry 1.3%. The CDR3 runs 12 residues. V lost 4 bases and J lost 5, with 8 bases in between. The sequencing input was peripheral blood. The chain combines TRBV12-3 or TRBV12-4 with TRBJ2-5, with unresolved D. This TCR derives from a woman aged 25 to 39 with COVID-19, enrolled during active disease. The CDR3 nucleotides are TGTGCCAGCAGTTCCCCTGTGGAGACCCAGTACTTC. It encodes CASSSPVETQYF.